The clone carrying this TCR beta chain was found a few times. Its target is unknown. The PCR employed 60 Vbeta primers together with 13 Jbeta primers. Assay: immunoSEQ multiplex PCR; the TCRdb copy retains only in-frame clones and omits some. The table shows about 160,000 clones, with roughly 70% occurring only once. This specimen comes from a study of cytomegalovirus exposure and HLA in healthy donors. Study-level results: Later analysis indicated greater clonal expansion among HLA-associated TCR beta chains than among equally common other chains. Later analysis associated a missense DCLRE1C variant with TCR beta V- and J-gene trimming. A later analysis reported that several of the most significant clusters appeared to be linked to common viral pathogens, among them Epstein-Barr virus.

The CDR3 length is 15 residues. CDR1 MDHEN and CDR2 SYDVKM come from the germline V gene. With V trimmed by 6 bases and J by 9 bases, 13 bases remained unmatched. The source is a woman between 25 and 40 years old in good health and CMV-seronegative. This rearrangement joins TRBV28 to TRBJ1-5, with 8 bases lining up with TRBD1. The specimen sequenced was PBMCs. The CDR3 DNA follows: TGTGCCAGCAGCTCGACAGGGGACACTCGTCCGCCCCAGCATTTT. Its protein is CASSSTGDTRPPQHF.